This TCR beta chain was found in a study of blood T cell repertoires in COVID-19. Study details: The United States, Italy and Spain supplied acute and convalescent COVID-19 samples. The cDNA or gDNA used as material had been derived from T cells, B-cell-depleted T cells, or PBMCs.

As processed by the authors: Counts of nucleated cells, estimated from reference gene primer amplification, were obtained. Method: immunoSEQ multiplex PCR; TCRdb's copy keeps in-frame clones and lacks some. The DNA was the basis for D and trimming; V, J and clone size are from that table. Of 250,000 or so clones listed, just under 85% are singletons. V gave up 11 bases and J gave up 5 bases, with 19 bases separating them. In germline, CDR1 is SNHLY, CDR2 FYNNEI. The CDR3 covers 13 residues. The sequenced material came from peripheral blood. This receptor was obtained from a woman between 55 and 75 years old with active or convalescent COVID-19. This sequence joins TRBV2 and TRBJ2-7; TRBD1 might be the D (6 bases). CDR3 in DNA: TGTGCCCTATGGGACACAACCATCCACGAGCAGTACTTC. As protein: CALWDTTIHEQYF.